This T cell receptor beta chain was retrieved from a study of early T cells in non-severe SARS-CoV-2 infection. MiXCR was run by TCRdb on the 5' RACE reads, yielding one entry per CDR3 protein. The repertoire holds about 99,000 distinct CDR3 sequences, about 15% seen once, with about 1.3% in the top ten. The sample taken for sequencing was whole blood. This TCR came from an adult who was a healthcare worker with PCR-confirmed SARS-CoV-2 infection or an uninfected control (not recorded which).

This CDR3 is CASSLTGPVLTDTQYF. In nucleotides, the CDR3 is TGTGCCAGCAGCCTCACAGGGCCGGTTTTGACAGATACGCAGTATTTT. J is TRBJ2-3 and V is TRBV11-2; perhaps TRBD1 as D (6 bases). Germline CDR1 reads SGHAT; CDR2 reads FQNNGV. The V end lost 5 bases, the J end lost 3 bases, and 18 bases lay between the germline ends. This CDR3 has 16 amino acids. Complete variable domain (other parts from reference TRBV11-2 and TRBJ2-3): EAGVAQSPRYKIIEKRQSVAFWCNPISGHATLYWYQQILGQGPKLLIQFQNNGVVDDSQLPKDRFSAERLKGVDSTLKIQPAKLEDSAVYLCASSLTGPVLTDTQYFGPGTRLTVL.